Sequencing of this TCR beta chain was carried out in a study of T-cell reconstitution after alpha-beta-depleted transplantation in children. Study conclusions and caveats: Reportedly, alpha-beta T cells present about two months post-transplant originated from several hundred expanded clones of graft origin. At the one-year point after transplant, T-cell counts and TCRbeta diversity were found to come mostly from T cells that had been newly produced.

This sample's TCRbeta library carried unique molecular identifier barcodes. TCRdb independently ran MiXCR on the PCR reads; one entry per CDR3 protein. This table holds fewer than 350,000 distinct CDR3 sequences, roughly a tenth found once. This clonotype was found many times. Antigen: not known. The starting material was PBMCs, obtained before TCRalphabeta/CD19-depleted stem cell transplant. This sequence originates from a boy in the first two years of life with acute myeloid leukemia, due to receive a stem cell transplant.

CDR3 sequence reads: CASGGPIIQETQYF. In DNA form, the CDR3 reads TGTGCTAGTGGTGGACCTATAATTCAAGAGACCCAGTACTTC. This chain connects TRBV12-5 to TRBJ2-5, with unresolved D. The ends were cut back, 5 bases at V and 2 bases at J, with 12 bases in the middle. Germline CDR1 reads LGHNT; CDR2 reads FRNRAP. The CDR3 spans 14 residues. The full variable domain, rest sourced from reference TRBV12-5 and TRBJ2-5, is DARVTQTPRHKVTEMGQEVTMRCQPILGHNTVFWYRQTMMQGLELLAYFRNRAPLDDSGMPKDRFSAEMPDATLATLKIQPSEPRDSAVYFCASGGPIIQETQYFGPGTRLLVL.